This TCR beta chain came from a study of cytomegalovirus exposure and HLA in healthy donors (dated by TCRdb to about 2017). As for the study more broadly: According to an earlier analysis of 550 to 750 of the donors, 150 million to 200 million T cells yielded 95 million to 140 million unique TCR beta sequences and approximately 300 Gb of sequence data. An early release that covered 500 to 800 HLA-typed donors contained about 290 gigabases of sequencing data and 85 million to 100 million unique TCR sequences. Of the approximately 400 genotyped donors, 81% fell in the genetic ancestry cluster associated with self-reported Caucasian donors. The study was designed to test whether signatures of past pathogen exposure could be identified by cataloging public T cell receptors. The T cell repertoires of 670 or so subjects were profiled by immunosequencing and related to cytomegalovirus serostatus. Along with the roughly 700-subject first cohort, a separate validation cohort of over a hundred different subjects was used. To predict cytomegalovirus infection status, the study combined high-throughput TCR immunosequencing, statistical association of individual TCRs with disease status, and machine learning. A later analysis re-analyzed previously published TCR beta repertoires from 660 or so donors and added high-resolution HLA genotyping to study TCR occurrence patterns. In the later analysis, no new phenotypic data were used to find candidate immune exposures; instead, reliance was placed on TCR beta sequences and their occurrence across donors. An earlier analysis of some 500 of the donors applied high-throughput TCR beta sequencing to assess whether each TCR beta V gene segment acted as functional or pseudogenic. Donor age, sex, ethnicity and CMV serostatus were compiled together with the repertoire data. Genome-wide SNP genotypes for about three fifths of the roughly 670 donors were used in a later genetic analysis, which treated that subset as a discovery cohort. All discovery cohort repertoires had been generated on a single sequencing platform. HLA typing included class I and class II loci at four-digit resolution. Typing coverage varied by locus: 629-630 donors for A, B, C, DRB1 and DQB1; under 550 for DQA1; more than 600 for DPA1; 400 to 480 for DPB1. Because of strong linkage in the cohort, roughly five DR-DQ haplotypes were treated as single units for association and clustering. On average, over 200,000 unique TCR beta nucleotide sequences were sequenced per donor among 398 genotyped donors of the cohort, with roughly 18% of those sequences being non-productive.

The germline V gene yields MGHRA for CDR1 and YSYEKL for CDR2. V is cut by 3 bases and J by 6 bases, and the space between the germline ends is 14 bases. From its cysteine to its phenylalanine, the CDR3 spans 14 amino acids. Only the CDR3 portion is preserved as DNA: 42 bases, with reading frame beginning at the first base. Concerning this clone: No antigen is known for it.

Results the study describes overall, beyond this receptor: The authors suggested that the approach could potentially be generalized to other disease states and immunological phenotypes. When HLA alleles, especially DR and DQ, strongly co-occurred, attributing TCR associations to individual alleles was difficult. A later genetic analysis associated a missense DCLRE1C variant with V-gene and J-gene trimming of TCR beta chains, and an independent cohort replicated the association. A group of highly shared sequence variants was considered likely to be a technical artifact of the sequencing pipeline. Several of the top co-occurrence clusters appeared to be linked to parvovirus B19, influenza, CMV and Epstein-Barr virus, according to a later analysis. Cytomegalovirus status was reported to be diagnosed by the classifier with high specificity and sensitivity in both the original and validation cohorts. A later analysis found that HLA-associated TCR beta chains were more clonally expanded and had lower generation probabilities than equally common non-associated chains. In a later analysis, the rate of TCR association differed among HLA loci, with DRB1 alleles having the most associated TCRs and HLA-C alleles having the fewest. Sequencing depth was assumed to be roughly uniform across donors in the presence/absence analyses, though that assumption may not hold. According to a later analysis, most CMV-associated TCR beta chains appeared to be HLA-restricted, and the HLA associations seemed to be driven largely by CMV exposure. The study listed 170 or so TCR beta chains as associated with cytomegalovirus. HLA typing was unavailable for some donors at each locus, so association tests used only the typed subset. Linkage disequilibrium might explain the correlated functional status among segregating V segments, but an unknown experimental factor could not be ruled out. Specific HLA alleles were associated with some 15,000 TCR beta sequences at a false discovery rate of 0.05 in a later analysis. Some IMGT-functional V segments, including TRBV6-2 and TRBV6-3, could not be told apart with the 87-base-pair reads, so those segments were excluded. A further reported finding was that TCR beta sequences accurately predicted the HLA-A and HLA-B alleles for most subjects in the first cohort. In vitro tests confirmed that a few of the cytomegalovirus-associated TCR beta chains recognize cytomegalovirus antigens. This cohort had only TCR beta chains sequenced, and the lack of alpha or paired-chain data limited which features could be detected. In an earlier analysis of about 550 of the donors, most TCR beta V segments were observed in productive rearrangements about 87% or about 30% of the time, broadly matching IMGT annotations. A later genetic analysis reported fewer N-insertions in productive TCRs among donors in an Asian-associated ancestry cluster than the approximately 670-donor mean. Approximately 16 rarely observed V segments, including chromosome 9 orphons, were excluded from the earlier analysis of a few hundred of the donors because counts were too low. Most TCR sequences were observed very rarely across donors, whereas some public TCRs were present in many individuals. For the cohort, immune exposure information was limited to CMV serostatus.

The library was generated by the immunoSEQ multiplex PCR assay. For the multiplex PCR, a mixture combining 60 forward primers for TCR Vbeta segments and 13 reverse primers for TCR Jbeta segments was used. The CDR3 region of rearranged TCR beta genes was amplified from genomic DNA with a multiplex PCR assay. Amplified TCR beta libraries were sequenced as 87-base-pair reads on the Illumina HiSeq System. The source study handled its data this way. A later analysis counted about 80 million unique TCR beta chains across the 550 to 700 repertoires, and around 9.9 million of these chains were shared by at least two donors. Raw reads were error-corrected and collapsed into unique sequences by a nearest-neighbor algorithm in which closely related sequences were merged to remove PCR and sequencing errors. Alignment of CDR3 sequences to IMGT reference sequences was used to assign V, D and J gene segments. Each retained sequence needed at least a six-nucleotide match to both a V gene segment and a J gene segment. Rearrangements were classified as productive when the CDR3 lacked stop codons and remained in frame with V and J, and all other rearrangements were classified as non-productive. CDR3 was defined according to IMGT convention as the region running from the second conserved V-encoded cysteine to the conserved J-encoded phenylalanine. The earlier analysis of a few hundred of the donors excluded sequences that lacked an unambiguous match to a single V gene segment. An earlier analysis of several hundred of the donors called V segments functional above 56.7% productive rearrangements and segregating when the between-donor standard deviation exceeded 5%. A statistical classification framework was developed to diagnose cytomegalovirus status using the catalog of TCR beta chain sequences. A later analysis assigned V and J genes by comparing TCR nucleotide sequences with IMGT/GENE-DB human TR gene sequences. Using the TCRdist pipeline, a later analysis assigned CDR3 sequences along with most-parsimonious VDJ recombination scenarios. In a later analysis, each TCR beta chain was defined by its CDR3 amino acid sequence together with its V-gene family, and reads without a unique V-gene family were excluded. To address suspected cross-contamination and a sequencing artifact, a later analysis removed 550 to 750 highly shared, low-generation-probability nucleotide sequences. A later analysis calculated a clonal expansion index for each public chain from normalized within-repertoire ranks of inferred template counts. Generation probabilities in a later analysis came from a VDJ recombination model fitted to out-of-frame rearrangements, and those results were checked against IGoR. A later analysis scored TCR-TCR, TCR-HLA and TCR-CMV co-occurrence with hypergeometric tests, applying a repertoire-size bias correction to TCR pairs. To estimate false discovery rates, a later analysis permuted the HLA or CMV assignments 20 times. In a later analysis, co-occurring TCRs were grouped using DBSCAN, with TCRdist sequence similarity added in when clustering inside HLA-allele-positive subsets. For co-occurrence clustering, repertoires with fewer than 30,000 or more than 120,000 public chains were excluded, along with a handful of repertoires with anomalous nucleotide sharing. Here the immuneACCESS table is served through TCRdb, limited to in-frame sequences with V and J called. Missing clones are a known gap in these copies; in checked studies unresolved V genes cover under half, and the rest lacks a known reason. The V and J calls and clone size are taken from that table; D and trimming were inferred from the DNA. The sample's own table lists roughly 40,000 clones. The ten top clones hold roughly 8% of the sample.

In total, around 600 healthy bone marrow donors made up the cohort. Cohort members were all nominally healthy when sampled, although unrecorded immune exposures were likely present. The donor was CMV seronegative and was included in the group of hundreds of seronegative cohort members. Each donor provided a peripheral blood sample, and peripheral blood mononuclear cells were used for TCR beta sequencing. Genomic DNA extraction from the blood cell samples was performed with the Qiagen DNeasy Blood Extraction Kit. The rearranged chain carries TRBV4-1 and TRBJ1-1, with a weak D call of TRBD1 (6 bases match). The clonotype was recovered from a male donor in good health and CMV-seronegative. The specimen was PBMCs. The nucleotides read TGCGCCAGCAGCCATGGGCCCCCAGGGGCTGAAGCTTTCTTT. It translates as CASSHGPPGAEAFF.